The T cell receptor beta chain under discussion was sequenced for a study of radiotherapy plus CTLA-4 blockade in lung cancer (dated by TCRdb to 2016 to 2019). As for the study more broadly: Objective responses occurred in about 19% of enrolled patients, and approximately 34% achieved disease control.

In this study, focal radiation therapy paired with CTLA-4 blockade (ipilimumab) was tested in patients who had chemo-refractory metastatic non-small-cell lung cancer. The CDR3 numbers 11 residues from cysteine through phenylalanine. Only the CDR3 DNA is retained, 33 bases long and in frame from the first base. CDR1 SQVTM and CDR2 ANQGSEA were looked up in the germline V gene. V is cut by 7 bases and J by 0 bases, and the space between the germline ends is 7 bases. The library was generated by the immunoSEQ multiplex PCR assay. TCRdb limited this immuneACCESS table to in-frame rearrangements with V and J called. A share of clones is missing; checked studies link under half to unresolved V genes, and the rest is unexplained. The sample data list 26,000 or so clones, and around 80% of these were observed just once. Over 15% of the sample is taken by the ten largest. Overall study results and their limits: Increased serum interferon-beta after radiation, together with early dynamic changes in blood T cell clones, were reported to be the strongest predictors of response. After treatment with radiotherapy and ipilimumab, TCR clones that originated in tumors expanded in peripheral blood.

Details on this clone: This receptor's antigen is unknown. No per-base quality is available; no much larger clone lies one base away.

This clonotype was sampled from a human donor with non-small cell lung cancer that progressed on radiotherapy plus ipilimumab. The chain uses TRBV29-1 and TRBJ2-7, with the D gene call left open. Sequencing used peripheral blood, obtained from a patient treated with radiotherapy plus ipilimumab. The CDR3 region has the sequence CSGRTSYEQYF. The sequence in DNA is TGCAGCGGGCGTACCTCCTACGAGCAGTACTTC.